The clone carrying this T cell receptor beta chain was recorded once. Together with a sample-barcoded 5' primer, a J-beta primer mix was included in a second PCR lasting about 6 to 11 cycles. Via MiXCR, TCRdb re-called the 5' RACE reads, giving one row per CDR3 protein. This sample has 600,000 to 800,000 distinct CDR3 sequences; 21% occur once, and the top ten carry around 3.4%. The data stem from a study of blood T cells in healthy people across ages. The CDR3 consists of 17 residues. V lost 5 bases, J lost 6 bases, and 24 bases lay in between. Germline V gene lookup returns CDR1 SEHNR and CDR2 FQNEAQ (reference sequence).

The receptor was isolated from a man between 70 and 80 years old in good health. Sequencing was carried out using blood. The J gene is TRBJ2-3, the V gene TRBV7-9; possibly TRBD1 or TRBD2 for D (5 bases each). CDR3 loop: CASSPQSPSRASDTQYF. CDR3 coding DNA: TGTGCCAGCAGCCCCCAAAGCCCTAGCAGGGCATCGGATACGCAGTATTTT. The full variable domain, in which reference TRBV7-9 and TRBJ2-3 provide the parts outside the CDR3, is DTGVSQNPRHKITKRGQNVTFRCDPISEHNRLYWYRQTLGQGPEFLTYFQNEAQLEKSRLLSDRFSAERPKGSFSTLEIQRTEQGDSAMYLCASSPQSPSRASDTQYFGPGTRLTVL.